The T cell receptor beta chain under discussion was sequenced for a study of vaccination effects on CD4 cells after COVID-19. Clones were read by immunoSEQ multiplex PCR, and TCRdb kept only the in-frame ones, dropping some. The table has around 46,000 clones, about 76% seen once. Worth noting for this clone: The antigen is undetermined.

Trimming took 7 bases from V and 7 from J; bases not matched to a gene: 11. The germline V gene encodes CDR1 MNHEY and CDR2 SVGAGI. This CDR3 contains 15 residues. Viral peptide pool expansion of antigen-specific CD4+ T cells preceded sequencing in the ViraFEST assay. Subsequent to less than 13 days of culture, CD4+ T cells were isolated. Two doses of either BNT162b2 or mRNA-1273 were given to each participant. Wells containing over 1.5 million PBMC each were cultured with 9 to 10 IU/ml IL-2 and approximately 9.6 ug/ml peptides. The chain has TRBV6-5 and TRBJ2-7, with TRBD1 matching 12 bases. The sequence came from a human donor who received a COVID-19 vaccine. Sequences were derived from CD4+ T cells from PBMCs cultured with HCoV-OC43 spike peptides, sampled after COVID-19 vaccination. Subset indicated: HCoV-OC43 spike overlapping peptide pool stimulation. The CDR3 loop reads CASTQPGQGAREQYF. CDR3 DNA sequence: TGTGCCAGCACACAACCGGGACAGGGGGCGCGAGAGCAGTACTTC.